A selection of T cell receptor beta chains follows, all from one sample in a study of T-cell reconstitution after alpha-beta-depleted transplantation in children. MiXCR, run by TCRdb on the PCR reads, gives a single entry per CDR3 protein. Here the sample spans approximately 400,000 distinct CDR3 sequences, around 15% being singletons. The source was PBMCs, mostly from graft donor cells, collected 360 days after TCRalphabeta/CD19-depleted stem cell transplant. Receptors were obtained from a boy under two years old who had a stem cell transplant for Wiskott-Aldrich syndrome, so the T cells may come from the graft donor. The CDR3 runs from the conserved cysteine through the conserved F or W.

j_call	v_call	cdr3_aa
TRBJ2-7	TRBV12-3/TRBV12-4	CASSLIGSYEQYF
TRBJ2-1	TRBV12-3/TRBV12-4	CASSPFGNEQFF
TRBJ2-7	TRBV5-1	CASSNRLAGGPGEQYF
TRBJ1-2	TRBV5-1	CASSFLDRNYGYTF
TRBJ2-6	TRBV12-3/TRBV12-4	CASSWGTGTGANVLTF
TRBJ2-1	TRBV5-1	CASSVTGETYNEQFF
TRBJ2-7	TRBV9	CASSVAITPGEQYF
TRBJ2-1	TRBV10-3	CAIKGTSGLNYNEQFF
TRBJ1-1	TRBV7-9	CASSLVAGLGNTEAFF
TRBJ2-1	TRBV7-2	CASRWLGGINEQFF
TRBJ2-5	TRBV10-3	CAISECTPGQIQETQYF
TRBJ2-1	TRBV5-6	CASSLNYNYNEQFF
TRBJ1-6	TRBV29-1	CSVGVDSPLHF
TRBJ2-2	TRBV11-2	CASSLLLNTGELFF
TRBJ2-7	TRBV27	CASRRQGPYEQYF
TRBJ2-2	TRBV6-2/TRBV6-3	CASSTLQNTGELFF
TRBJ2-2	TRBV30	CAWSGLAGIYNTGELFF
TRBJ2-2	TRBV5-1	CASSLLSGTGDTGELFF
TRBJ2-5	TRBV7-2	CASSPKNQETQYF
TRBJ2-1	TRBV27	CATLDRYNEQFF
TRBJ2-1	TRBV29-1	CSVETSGRVQFF
TRBJ2-1	TRBV10-3	CAISESDRSDEQFF
TRBJ2-3	TRBV3-1	CASSHAGQGRWRGPSGGSTDTQYF
TRBJ2-7	TRBV7-2	CASSLPGSRSYEQYF
TRBJ2-5	TRBV7-2	CASSSRPLQETQYF
TRBJ2-7	TRBV27	CASSLQGRSLYEQYF
TRBJ2-7	TRBV28	CASSSPRAGRGYEQYF
TRBJ1-5	TRBV12-3/TRBV12-4	CASSLGSGDSNQPQHF
TRBJ1-2	TRBV24-1	CATSDWVGDHYGYTF
TRBJ2-3	TRBV6-1	CASRRPSTDTQYF
TRBJ2-5	TRBV18	CASSPSGTGGETQYF
TRBJ1-2	TRBV29-1	CSVLGGFGYTF
TRBJ2-2	TRBV5-1	CASSWGNTGELFF
TRBJ2-1	TRBV4-1	CASSQVVSDEQFF
TRBJ2-6	TRBV24-1	CATSDPGPLEANVLTF
TRBJ2-1	TRBV5-6	CASSDKRGAYNEQFF
TRBJ2-1	TRBV5-5	CASSFRGPQYNEQFF
TRBJ2-2	TRBV10-3	CAIRSRTTSGSTGELFF
TRBJ2-5	TRBV10-3	CATKGLGETQYF
TRBJ2-7	TRBV7-2	CASSFARGLEQYF
TRBJ1-2	TRBV7-6	CASSYRGDRVTF
TRBJ2-3	TRBV10-3	CAISASGTDTQYF
TRBJ1-4	TRBV4-3	CASSQRAGAGGEKLFF
TRBJ2-1	TRBV10-1	CASSVSSAGGDNEQFF
TRBJ2-5	TRBV2	CASNDQGGRETQYF
TRBJ2-7	TRBV6-2/TRBV6-3	CASKLTRPYEQYF
TRBJ2-7	TRBV25-1	CASSAVHRPYEQYF
TRBJ1-5	TRBV6-2/TRBV6-3	CASSYGRGDQPQHF
TRBJ2-1	TRBV12-3/TRBV12-4	CASSFGAPYNEQFF
TRBJ2-7	TRBV14	CASSQELRTPLYEQYF
TRBJ2-2	TRBV10-2	CASSEGLAGRSGELFF
TRBJ2-3	TRBV3-1	CASSQDPLAAHFTDTQYF
TRBJ2-1	TRBV25-1	CASSEVKLAGLNEQFF
TRBJ2-2	TRBV7-9	CASSLARDRGTGELFF
TRBJ2-4	TRBV4-1	CASSSWGLGIAKNIQYF